This TCR beta chain was identified in a study of blood T cell repertoires in COVID-19. The CDR3 has 14 amino acids. Trimming removed 4 bases at V and 4 bases at J, with 13 bases between. Germline V gives CDR1 MGHRA, CDR2 YSYEKL. Original data processing: For nucleated cells, counts were estimated from reference gene primer amplification. Profiling relied on immunoSEQ multiplex PCR, and the TCRdb table lists in-frame clones only, not all of them. The DNA was the basis for D and trimming; V, J and clone size are from that table. The sample lists 310,000 or so clones, around 88% occurring once. The clonotype was recovered from a woman in her forties or fifties with acute or convalescent COVID-19. The sequencing sample was made of peripheral blood. The J gene is TRBJ1-2, the V gene TRBV4-1; tentative D call: TRBD1 (5 bases). CDR3 in amino acids: CASSLTTGIYGYTF. The CDR3 coding sequence is TGCGCCAGCAGCCTTACTACAGGTATCTATGGCTACACCTTC.